Shown below are 28 T cell receptor beta chains from a single sample sequenced in a study of blood T cell repertoires in COVID-19. Data came from immunoSEQ multiplex PCR; TCRdb stores just in-frame clones and leaves some out. Of 150,000 or so clones listed, around 83% are singletons. Sequences were obtained from peripheral blood. Every receptor here comes from a woman between 50 and 59 years old with acute or convalescent COVID-19.

This clone was seen only once. The chain has TRBV19 and TRBJ2-1; 7 bases agree with TRBD2. Per germline, CDR1 LNHDA and CDR2 SQIVND (reference sequence). The ends lost 5 bases at V and 2 bases at J; junction bases unmatched: 9. The CDR3 totals 16 residues. CDR3 nucleotide sequence: TGTGCCAGTAGTCTTCTCTCTAGCGGAACCTACAATGAGCAGTTCTTC. Translating it yields CASSLLSSGTYNEQFF.

This chain uses TRBV6-5 with TRBJ1-4; maybe TRBD1 (5 bases). Trimming pared 8 bases from V and 4 bases from J, leaving 8 bases between. Per the germline V gene, CDR1 is MNHEY and CDR2 is SVGAGI. CDR3 length equals 12 residues. CDR3 region: CASQGGNEKLFF. The CDR3 DNA is TGTGCCAGCCAGGGTGGTAATGAAAAACTGTTTTTT.

This clone turned up a few times. The chain joins TRBV5-4 to TRBJ1-6; TRBD1 matches 7 bases. The CDR3 extends over 14 amino acids. J lost 5 bases, V lost 3 bases, and 2 bases had no gene match. Germline V lookup: CDR1 SGHNT, CDR2 YYREEE (reference sequence). The CDR3 nucleotides read TGTGCCAGCAGCTCCGGGACAGATAATTCACCCCTCCACTTT. Its translation is CASSSGTDNSPLHF.

This clone was seen a single time. This chain joins TRBV28 and TRBJ1-6; 9 bases are a match to TRBD1. The CDR3 totals 15 residues. The germline V gene has CDR1 MDHEN and CDR2 SYDVKM. V trimming: 6 bases; J trimming: 7 bases; junction bases outside the gene matches: 7. The CDR3 loop reads CASSPSGQGNSPLHF. DNA for the CDR3: TGTGCCAGCAGCCCCTCGGGACAGGGCAATTCACCCCTCCACTTT. Full variable domain (missing parts from reference TRBV28 and TRBJ1-6): DVKVTQSSRYLVKRTGEKVFLECVQDMDHENMFWYRQDPGLGLRLIYFSYDVKMKEKGDIPEGYSVSREKKERFSLILESASTNQTSMYLCASSPSGQGNSPLHFGNGTRLTVT.

The chain joins TRBV2 to TRBJ1-5, with no clear D. The CDR3 consists of 15 residues. With 4 bases removed from V and 3 bases from J, the gap between germline ends came to 13 bases. Germline CDR1 reads SNHLY; CDR2 reads FYNNEI. CDR3 residues: CASSGAVPSNQPQHF. In nucleotides, the CDR3 is TGTGCCAGCAGTGGGGCAGTCCCTTCCAATCAGCCCCAGCATTTT.

V usage is TRBV25-1 and J usage is TRBJ1-4, with a tentative D call TRBD1 (6 bases). The CDR3 sequence is 13 residues long. V was cut by 6 bases and J by 6 bases, with 11 bases left in between. CDR1 and CDR2 (germline): MGHDK, SYGVNS. The CDR3 reads CASRQGIDEKLFF. The CDR3 DNA is TGTGCCAGCAGACAGGGAATAGATGAAAAACTGTTTTTT.

The chain recombines TRBV19 with TRBJ2-2, with 7 nucleotides matching TRBD1. In germline, CDR1 is LNHDA, CDR2 SQIVND (reference sequence). This CDR3 has 14 residues. J gave up 4 bases and V 7 bases, and 6 bases lay outside the gene matches. The CDR3 DNA reads as TGTGCCAGTACTACGACAGGGTCCACCGGGGAGCTGTTTTTT. It codes for CASTTTGSTGELFF.

The rearrangement links TRBV19 to TRBJ1-1; D might be TRBD1 (5 bases). The V end lost 3 bases, the J end lost 3 bases, and 17 bases lay between the germline ends. Germline CDR1 LNHDA, CDR2 SQIVND (reference sequence). The CDR3 spans 16 residues. DNA for the CDR3: TGTGCCAGTAGTATGGATGGGGCTTGGTTGGACACTGAAGCTTTCTTT. Its protein product is CASSMDGAWLDTEAFF.

V usage is TRBV2 and J usage is TRBJ2-1, with 10 bases lining up with TRBD2. Germline values: CDR1 SNHLY, CDR2 FYNNEI. Losses at the gene ends were 8 bases for V and 7 bases for J; bases not matched to a gene: 14. The CDR3 loop spans 16 amino acids. CDR3 loop: CASLVYRTSGLNEQFF. DNA for the CDR3: TGTGCCAGCTTAGTATACCGGACTAGCGGTTTAAATGAGCAGTTCTTC.

The rearrangement uses TRBV18 and TRBJ2-1, with TRBD2 matching 9 bases. Unmatched junction bases numbered 7, after V lost 4 bases and J lost 6 bases. The CDR3 sequence is 15 residues long. Germline V gives CDR1 KGHSH, CDR2 LQKENI. CDR3 DNA: TGTGCCAGCTCACGCGGGAGGGCCGTCCTCAATGAGCAGTTCTTC. Amino acids: CASSRGRAVLNEQFF.

V is TRBV18 and J is TRBJ1-6; D may be TRBD1 (5 bases). Between the trimmed V and J ends, which lost 4 bases and 6 bases, there was a span of 13 bases. The germline V gene encodes CDR1 KGHSH and CDR2 LQKENI. CDR3 length: 15 amino acids. The DNA for the CDR3 is TGTGCCAGCTCACTCAACCCCGGGGGTAATTCACCCCTCCACTTT. Translation: CASSLNPGGNSPLHF.

This clone turned up a few times. The chain couples TRBV28 to TRBJ1-2; tentatively, D is TRBD1 (6 bases). The CDR3 is 15 amino acids. V was trimmed by 8 bases and J by 2 bases, leaving 18 bases between them. CDR1 MDHEN and CDR2 SYDVKM come from the germline V gene. CDR3 in amino acids: CASQTIGTRNYGYTF. DNA for the CDR3: TGTGCCAGCCAAACAATCGGGACACGGAACTATGGCTACACCTTC.

The chain joins TRBV19 to TRBJ2-5; a weak D match, TRBD1 (8 bases). Trimming shortened V by 3 bases and J by 5 bases, and 13 bases separated the two germline ends. This CDR3 has 14 residues. Germline CDR1 and CDR2: LNHDA and SQIVND (reference sequence). CDR3 nucleotides: TGTGCCAGTAGTATTACAGGGGGGGGCGAGACCCAGTACTTC. Protein product: CASSITGGGETQYF. Full variable domain (outside the CDR3, taken from reference TRBV19 and TRBJ2-5): DGGITQSPKYLFRKEGQNVTLSCEQNLNHDAMYWYRQDPGQGLRLIYYSQIVNDFQKGDIAEGYSVSREKKESFPLTVTSAQKNPTAFYLCASSITGGGETQYFGPGTRLLVL.

The chain couples TRBV5-5 to TRBJ2-7, with a tentative D call TRBD1 (5 bases). V gave up 5 bases and J gave up 5 bases, with 11 bases separating them. The germline gives CDR1 SGHKS, CDR2 YYEKEE (reference sequence). This CDR3 spans 12 amino acids. The CDR3 region is CASSTRVDEQYF. In DNA, the CDR3 is TGTGCCAGCAGTACCAGGGTCGACGAGCAGTACTTC.

This chain links TRBV10-1 with TRBJ2-1; D is unresolved. Germline lookup yields CDR1 WNHNN and CDR2 SYGVQD (reference sequence). Trimming shortened V by 2 bases and J by 0 bases, and 8 bases separated the two germline ends. This CDR3 comprises 15 residues. The DNA of the CDR3 is TGCGCCAGCAGTGAGGTCTTGAGCTCCTACAATGAGCAGTTCTTC. It specifies CASSEVLSSYNEQFF.

A remark on this clone: The same CDR3 arises from other DNA sequences in this sample as well. This rearrangement joins TRBV5-1 to TRBJ2-5, with TRBD2 matching 11 bases. CDR3 size: 14 residues. Germline CDR1 and CDR2: SGHRS and YFSETQ. V lost 3 bases to trimming and J lost 4 bases; unmatched junction nucleotides: 2. The CDR3 region has the DNA TGCGCCAGCAGCTCAGGACTAGCGGGAGAGACCCAGTACTTC. Translated, it gives CASSSGLAGETQYF.

The gene calls are TRBV28 and TRBJ1-6; 7 positions match TRBD1. Trimming at V came to 5 bases and at J to 9 bases, leaving 10 bases not matched to a gene. Per the germline V gene, CDR1 is MDHEN and CDR2 is SYDVKM. The CDR3 is 15 residues long. The CDR3 sequence is CASSTRRQGVSPLHF. The CDR3 DNA is TGTGCCAGCAGTACTCGCCGACAGGGCGTTTCACCCCTCCACTTT.

In nucleotides, the CDR3 is TGTGCCAGCAGCTTGGCCTTTTACCCAGGAGGAATCCACGAGCAGTACTTC. This codes for CASSLAFYPGGIHEQYF. This rearrangement joins TRBV5-5 to TRBJ2-7, with a tentative D call TRBD2 (5 bases). The CDR3 loop spans 17 amino acids. Trimming left V 0 bases short and J 5 bases short, with 21 bases between. Germline V CDR1 and CDR2: SGHKS, YYEKEE (reference sequence).

The chain combines TRBV18 with TRBJ2-5; 12 bases agree with TRBD2. The CDR3 is 15 amino acids. The J segment lost 5 bases and the V segment lost 7 bases, leaving 8 bases of the junction unmatched. Germline V gene lookup returns CDR1 KGHSH and CDR2 LQKENI. The CDR3 DNA reads as TGTGCCAGCTGCGCCGGGACTAGCGGGTGTGAGACCCAGTACTTC. Residues: CASCAGTSGCETQYF.

J is TRBJ1-2 and V is TRBV5-1; maybe TRBD1 (5 bases). Germline loops: CDR1 SGHRS, CDR2 YFSETQ. V was pared by 4 bases and J by 6 bases, with 19 bases between. The CDR3 runs 15 residues. The CDR3 coding sequence is TGCGCCAGCAGCCGAAGTAACCAGGGATTAGATGGCTACACCTTC. It encodes CASSRSNQGLDGYTF.

The V and J genes are TRBV28 and TRBJ1-2; 10 nucleotides align to TRBD1. Germline trimming cut 6 bases from V and 8 bases from J; bases unmatched to any gene: 6. Germline loops: CDR1 MDHEN, CDR2 SYDVKM. This CDR3 contains 13 residues. Here the CDR3 DNA reads TGTGCCAGCAGCCAGGGACAGGGGTTCGGCTACACCTTC. Translating it yields CASSQGQGFGYTF.

V is TRBV30 and J is TRBJ1-3; D may be TRBD1 (5 bases). The CDR3 loop spans 12 amino acids. Germline V gives CDR1 GTSNPN, CDR2 SVGIG (reference sequence). V lost 4 bases, J lost 7 bases, and 11 bases lay in between. DNA for the CDR3: TGTGCCTGGAAAGCAGGGAGGAACACCATATATTTT. Its protein product is CAWKAGRNTIYF.

The rearrangement joins TRBV5-6 to TRBJ2-7, with 10 bases matching TRBD2. CDR3 length: 17 amino acids. Germline V CDR1 and CDR2: SGHDT, YYEEEE. With V trimmed by 0 bases and J by 2 bases, 8 bases remained unmatched. CDR3 sequence reads: CASSLAPGLANTYEQYF. The CDR3, as DNA: TGTGCCAGCAGCTTGGCCCCGGGACTAGCGAACACCTACGAGCAGTACTTC. The variable domain in full, with the rest retrieved from reference TRBV5-6 and TRBJ2-7, is DAGVTQSPTHLIKTRGQQVTLRCSPKSGHDTVSWYQQALGQGPQFIFQYYEEEERQRGNFPDRFSGHQFPNYSSELNVNALLLGDSALYLCASSLAPGLANTYEQYFGPGTRLTVT.

The V call is TRBV4-2, the J call TRBJ1-1; D not certain. V lost 2 bases and J 4 bases, leaving 8 bases between the germline ends. CDR1 is LGHNA, CDR2 YNFKEQ, per germline. This CDR3 contains 13 residues. CDR3 sequence: CASSQRLITEAFF. Written as DNA, the CDR3 is TGTGCCAGCAGCCAAAGACTGATCACTGAAGCTTTCTTT.

The V and J genes are TRBV7-2 and TRBJ2-7; TRBD2 might be the D (5 bases). The CDR3 spans 14 residues. Per germline, CDR1 SGHTA and CDR2 FQGNSA. Trimming took 4 bases from V and 5 from J, leaving 15 bases between them. The CDR3 reads CASSSTWTPHEQYF. In DNA form, the CDR3 reads TGTGCCAGCAGCTCTACCTGGACTCCCCACGAGCAGTACTTC.

The V gene is TRBV28, the J gene TRBJ2-2; D gene ambiguous. The CDR3 runs to 12 residues. Germline assignment: CDR1 MDHEN and CDR2 SYDVKM. The germline V and J ends were trimmed by 5 bases and 2 bases, with 3 bases remaining between them. The CDR3 loop is CASSLNTGELFF. The CDR3 DNA reads TGTGCCAGCAGTCTAAACACCGGGGAGCTGTTTTTT.

The CDR3 bases are TGCGCCAGCAGCTCTAGCGGGGGTCGCCACAATGAGCAGTTCTTC. Encoded protein: CASSSSGGRHNEQFF. V gene TRBV5-1 combines with J gene TRBJ2-1; 10 bases align to TRBD2. From germline, CDR1 is SGHRS and CDR2 YFSETQ. V shed 3 bases and J 5 bases; nucleotides not matched to a gene: 5. The CDR3 covers 15 residues.

Details on this clone: The same CDR3 also results from other DNA sequences found in this sample. The rearrangement links TRBV18 to TRBJ2-5; 9 positions agree with TRBD1. The germline gives CDR1 KGHSH, CDR2 LQKENI. V gave up 2 bases and J gave up 5 bases; unmatched junction bases: 6. The CDR3 has 15 amino acids. The CDR3 DNA sequence: TGTGCCAGCTCACCAGCGACAGGGGGGGAGGAGACCCAGTACTTC. As protein: CASSPATGGEETQYF.